The rows below give T cell receptor beta chains drawn from one sample of a study of CD8+CD57+ T cells in acquired aplastic anemia. TCRdb re-analysed the reads in MiXCR, keeping a single row per CDR3 protein. This table has approximately 170,000 distinct CDR3 sequences, approximately 50% appearing once. Sequenced sample: sorted CD4+, CD8+, or CD8+CD57+ T cells (not recorded which) from PBMCs. Receptors originate from a human donor in good health, serving as a control. CDR3s include the opening cysteine and the closing phenylalanine or tryptophan. D genes are given only for firm matches. Clone size, where shown, is once, few, many, or a class for clones that have expanded.

V gene: TRBV25-1
D gene: TRBD1
clone size: -
J gene: TRBJ2-5
CDR3 protein: CASSEREGAFLETQYF
CDR3 DNA: TGTGCCAGCAGCGAACGAGAGGGGGCATTTTTGGAGACCCAGTACTTC

V gene: TRBV7-9
D gene: -
clone size: -
J gene: TRBJ1-5
CDR3 protein: CASSIEGNQPQHF
CDR3 DNA: TGTGCCAGTAGTATCGAGGGCAATCAGCCCCAGCATTTT

V gene: TRBV14
D gene: -
clone size: many
J gene: TRBJ2-3
CDR3 protein: CASSFTAADTQYF
CDR3 DNA: TGTGCCAGCAGCTTTACAGCGGCAGATACGCAGTATTTT

V gene: TRBV20-1
D gene: TRBD1
clone size: -
J gene: TRBJ1-5
CDR3 protein: CSARHADRGGNQPQHF
CDR3 DNA: TGCAGTGCTAGACACGCGGACAGGGGCGGCAATCAGCCCCAGCATTTT

V gene: TRBV9
D gene: TRBD2
clone size: -
J gene: TRBJ2-1
CDR3 protein: CASSVISGGALNEQFF
CDR3 DNA: TGTGCCAGCAGCGTGATCAGCGGGGGGGCACTCAATGAGCAGTTCTTC

V gene: TRBV20-1
D gene: -
clone size: -
J gene: TRBJ1-4
CDR3 protein: CSARSPQGANEKLFF
CDR3 DNA: TGCAGTGCTAGATCCCCCCAGGGAGCTAATGAAAAACTGTTTTTT

V gene: TRBV19
D gene: -
clone size: many
J gene: TRBJ1-5
CDR3 protein: CASSMEGPLAQHF
CDR3 DNA: TGTGCCAGTAGTATGGAGGGCCCCCTGGCCCAGCATTTT

V gene: TRBV9
D gene: -
clone size: -
J gene: TRBJ2-3
CDR3 protein: CASSVRGLRDTQYF
CDR3 DNA: TGTGCCAGCAGCGTAAGGGGCCTTCGTGATACGCAGTATTTT

V gene: TRBV20-1
D gene: -
clone size: many
J gene: TRBJ1-6
CDR3 protein: CSASSRESNSPLHF
CDR3 DNA: TGCAGTGCTAGTTCGCGGGAATCTAATTCACCCCTCCACTTT

V gene: TRBV15
D gene: -
clone size: many
J gene: TRBJ2-5
CDR3 protein: CATSRDLGTETQYF
CDR3 DNA: TGTGCCACCAGCAGAGATCTAGGGACGGAGACCCAGTACTTC

V gene: TRBV7-2
D gene: -
clone size: -
J gene: TRBJ1-3
CDR3 protein: CASSPLNWGRNTIYF
CDR3 DNA: TGTGCCAGCAGCCCATTAAACTGGGGAAGAAACACCATATATTTT

V gene: TRBV3-1
D gene: TRBD1
clone size: many
J gene: TRBJ1-2
CDR3 protein: CASSRTGASNYGYTF
CDR3 DNA: TGTGCCAGCAGCCGGACAGGCGCATCTAACTATGGCTACACCTTC

V gene: TRBV10-1
D gene: TRBD1
clone size: -
J gene: TRBJ1-2
CDR3 protein: CASSDGTGSHYGYTF
CDR3 DNA: TGCGCCAGCAGTGACGGGACAGGCAGCCACTATGGCTACACCTTC

V gene: TRBV7-2
D gene: TRBD1
clone size: -
J gene: TRBJ1-6
CDR3 protein: CASTLQGQGSPLHF
CDR3 DNA: TGTGCCAGCACCTTACAGGGGCAAGGCTCACCCCTCCACTTT

V gene: TRBV2
D gene: -
clone size: many
J gene: TRBJ1-4
CDR3 protein: CASMRDMGEKLFF
CDR3 DNA: TGTGCCAGCATGAGGGACATGGGGGAAAAACTGTTTTTT

V gene: TRBV12-3/TRBV12-4
D gene: TRBD2
clone size: many
J gene: TRBJ2-1
CDR3 protein: CASTSFISGGGDNEQFF
CDR3 DNA: TGTGCCAGCACCTCCTTTATTAGCGGGGGAGGTGACAATGAGCAGTTCTTC

V gene: TRBV10-1
D gene: TRBD1
clone size: -
J gene: TRBJ2-3
CDR3 protein: CASSARTGVDTQYF
CDR3 DNA: TGCGCCAGCAGTGCAAGGACAGGGGTCGATACGCAGTATTTT

V gene: TRBV12-3/TRBV12-4
D gene: TRBD1
clone size: many
J gene: TRBJ1-5
CDR3 protein: CASSLTPGQGLQPQHF
CDR3 DNA: TGTGCCAGCAGTTTAACCCCGGGACAGGGGCTTCAGCCCCAGCATTTT

V gene: TRBV10-3
D gene: -
clone size: many
J gene: TRBJ1-2
CDR3 protein: CAIRYTNYGYTF
CDR3 DNA: TGTGCCATCAGGTACACCAACTATGGCTACACCTTC

V gene: TRBV7-2
D gene: TRBD1
clone size: many
J gene: TRBJ1-3
CDR3 protein: CASSSERGPGNTIYF
CDR3 DNA: TGTGCCAGCAGCTCAGAGAGGGGGCCTGGAAACACCATATATTTT

V gene: TRBV20-1
D gene: -
clone size: -
J gene: TRBJ1-6
CDR3 protein: CSASKGNSPLHF
CDR3 DNA: TGCAGTGCTAGTAAGGGGAATTCACCCCTCCACTTT

V gene: TRBV6-5
D gene: TRBD2
clone size: -
J gene: TRBJ2-1
CDR3 protein: CASSYSIRGGAYNEQFF
CDR3 DNA: TGTGCCAGCAGTTACTCGATCCGGGGGGGGGCCTACAATGAGCAGTTCTTC

V gene: TRBV7-9
D gene: -
clone size: many
J gene: TRBJ1-5
CDR3 protein: CASSLVAGYYQPQHF
CDR3 DNA: TGTGCCAGCAGCTTAGTTGCAGGGTACTATCAGCCCCAGCATTTT

V gene: TRBV6-1
D gene: TRBD1
clone size: -
J gene: TRBJ1-6
CDR3 protein: CASSAHRGATPLHF
CDR3 DNA: TGTGCCAGCAGTGCCCACAGGGGCGCAACACCCCTCCACTTT

V gene: TRBV3-1
D gene: TRBD1
clone size: -
J gene: TRBJ2-1
CDR3 protein: CASSQWGQGDEQFF
CDR3 DNA: TGTGCCAGCAGCCAGTGGGGACAGGGTGATGAGCAGTTCTTC

V gene: TRBV19
D gene: -
clone size: -
J gene: TRBJ1-1
CDR3 protein: CASSNLGLREAFF
CDR3 DNA: TGTGCCAGTAGTAATCTGGGACTACGTGAAGCTTTCTTT

V gene: TRBV15
D gene: -
clone size: once
J gene: TRBJ1-2
CDR3 protein: CATSSPTAGYTF
CDR3 DNA: TGTGCCACCAGCAGCCCCACGGCTGGCTACACCTTC

V gene: TRBV7-6
D gene: -
clone size: -
J gene: TRBJ2-1
CDR3 protein: CASSQGNFGETQFF
CDR3 DNA: TGTGCCAGCAGCCAAGGGAATTTCGGAGAGACCCAGTTCTTC

V gene: TRBV2
D gene: -
clone size: -
J gene: TRBJ2-1
CDR3 protein: CASSVSYNEQFF
CDR3 DNA: TGTGCCAGCAGTGTTAGCTACAATGAGCAGTTCTTC

V gene: TRBV20-1
D gene: -
clone size: -
J gene: TRBJ1-6
CDR3 protein: CSARVGEDNSPLHF
CDR3 DNA: TGCAGTGCTAGAGTAGGGGAGGATAATTCACCCCTCCACTTT

V gene: TRBV28
D gene: -
clone size: many
J gene: TRBJ2-7
CDR3 protein: CASRKGTVPYEQYF
CDR3 DNA: TGTGCCAGCCGCAAAGGTACGGTTCCCTACGAGCAGTACTTC

V gene: TRBV19
D gene: -
clone size: many
J gene: TRBJ1-3
CDR3 protein: CASSPQLLSGNTIYF
CDR3 DNA: TGTGCCAGTAGTCCACAGTTACTCTCTGGAAACACCATATATTTT

V gene: TRBV10-3
D gene: TRBD1
clone size: -
J gene: TRBJ1-2
CDR3 protein: CAISTWTGDYGYTF
CDR3 DNA: TGTGCCATCAGTACATGGACAGGGGACTATGGCTACACCTTC

V gene: TRBV6-5
D gene: TRBD1
clone size: many
J gene: TRBJ2-1
CDR3 protein: CASTSSGTGGANEQFF
CDR3 DNA: TGTGCCAGCACCTCCTCCGGGACAGGGGGAGCCAATGAGCAGTTCTTC

V gene: TRBV2
D gene: -
clone size: -
J gene: TRBJ2-7
CDR3 protein: CASTSGVSSYEQYF
CDR3 DNA: TGTGCCAGCACCTCGGGGGTTAGCTCCTACGAGCAGTACTTC

V gene: TRBV7-2
D gene: -
clone size: -
J gene: TRBJ1-1
CDR3 protein: CASGDPFGTEAFF
CDR3 DNA: TGTGCCAGCGGGGACCCCTTTGGGACTGAAGCTTTCTTT

V gene: TRBV15
D gene: -
clone size: -
J gene: TRBJ2-5
CDR3 protein: CATSRDRAGETQYF
CDR3 DNA: TGTGCCACCAGCAGAGACAGGGCGGGCGAGACCCAGTACTTC

V gene: TRBV25-1
D gene: -
clone size: few
J gene: TRBJ1-1
CDR3 protein: CASSIRDRKAEAFF
CDR3 DNA: TGTGCCAGCAGTATTCGGGATAGGAAGGCTGAAGCTTTCTTT

V gene: TRBV30
D gene: TRBD1
clone size: -
J gene: TRBJ2-3
CDR3 protein: CAWSPGTGSTDTQYF
CDR3 DNA: TGTGCCTGGTCCCCCGGGACAGGGAGCACAGATACGCAGTATTTT

V gene: TRBV28
D gene: TRBD1
clone size: -
J gene: TRBJ1-2
CDR3 protein: CASSEPLGLFRDRGTYGCTF
CDR3 DNA: TGTGCCAGCAGTGAGCCCCTTGGGTTGTTCCGGGACAGGGGTACCTATGGCTGCACCTTC

V gene: TRBV12-3/TRBV12-4
D gene: -
clone size: -
J gene: TRBJ1-4
CDR3 protein: CASSFAGLNEKLFF
CDR3 DNA: TGTGCCAGCAGTTTCGCAGGGCTCAATGAAAAACTGTTTTTT

V gene: TRBV7-8
D gene: -
clone size: few
J gene: TRBJ1-6
CDR3 protein: CASSLGTARPTLHF
CDR3 DNA: TGTGCCAGCAGCTTAGGGACAGCGCGCCCCACCCTCCACTTT

V gene: TRBV5-1
D gene: -
clone size: -
J gene: TRBJ2-2
CDR3 protein: CASSLEAADDTGELFF
CDR3 DNA: TGCGCCAGCAGCTTGGAGGCAGCCGACGACACCGGGGAGCTGTTTTTT

V gene: TRBV10-3
D gene: TRBD2
clone size: once
J gene: TRBJ2-7
CDR3 protein: CASTRASGFYEQYF
CDR3 DNA: TGTGCCAGCACGCGGGCTAGCGGGTTTTACGAGCAGTACTTC

V gene: TRBV10-2
D gene: TRBD1
clone size: many
J gene: TRBJ1-2
CDR3 protein: CASNAGTGLYGYTF
CDR3 DNA: TGCGCCAGCAACGCCGGGACAGGGCTCTATGGCTACACCTTC